The clone carrying this T cell receptor (beta chain) was detected a few times. Its antigen is not identified. The entry originates in a study of T cell repertoires in cytomegalovirus infection. Study overall: Public signatures in TCR beta pointed to CMV infection and matching HLA type.

One entry per CDR3 protein results from TCRdb running MiXCR on the reads. The sample lists about 400,000 distinct CDR3 sequences, around 18% occurring once. Trimming removed 5 bases at V and 7 bases at J, with 15 bases between. CDR3 length: 14 amino acids. CDR1 is SEHNR, CDR2 FQNEAQ, per germline (reference sequence). Study-wide results and limits: The cumulative frequency of public TCR beta families identified carriers of CMV plus the relevant HLA. In two of eight donors, the top clonotype was HLA-C-restricted CMV-specific.

The receptor comes from a human donor in good health (CMV status not recorded). Some clones in this sample may be carry-over from other donors' samples. Sequenced: PBMCs. The chain carries TRBV7-9 and TRBJ2-1, with D unresolved. CDR3 nucleotides: TGTGCCAGCAGCCCCCCGACTGGCTTTAATGAGCAGTTCTTC. Translating it yields CASSPPTGFNEQFF.